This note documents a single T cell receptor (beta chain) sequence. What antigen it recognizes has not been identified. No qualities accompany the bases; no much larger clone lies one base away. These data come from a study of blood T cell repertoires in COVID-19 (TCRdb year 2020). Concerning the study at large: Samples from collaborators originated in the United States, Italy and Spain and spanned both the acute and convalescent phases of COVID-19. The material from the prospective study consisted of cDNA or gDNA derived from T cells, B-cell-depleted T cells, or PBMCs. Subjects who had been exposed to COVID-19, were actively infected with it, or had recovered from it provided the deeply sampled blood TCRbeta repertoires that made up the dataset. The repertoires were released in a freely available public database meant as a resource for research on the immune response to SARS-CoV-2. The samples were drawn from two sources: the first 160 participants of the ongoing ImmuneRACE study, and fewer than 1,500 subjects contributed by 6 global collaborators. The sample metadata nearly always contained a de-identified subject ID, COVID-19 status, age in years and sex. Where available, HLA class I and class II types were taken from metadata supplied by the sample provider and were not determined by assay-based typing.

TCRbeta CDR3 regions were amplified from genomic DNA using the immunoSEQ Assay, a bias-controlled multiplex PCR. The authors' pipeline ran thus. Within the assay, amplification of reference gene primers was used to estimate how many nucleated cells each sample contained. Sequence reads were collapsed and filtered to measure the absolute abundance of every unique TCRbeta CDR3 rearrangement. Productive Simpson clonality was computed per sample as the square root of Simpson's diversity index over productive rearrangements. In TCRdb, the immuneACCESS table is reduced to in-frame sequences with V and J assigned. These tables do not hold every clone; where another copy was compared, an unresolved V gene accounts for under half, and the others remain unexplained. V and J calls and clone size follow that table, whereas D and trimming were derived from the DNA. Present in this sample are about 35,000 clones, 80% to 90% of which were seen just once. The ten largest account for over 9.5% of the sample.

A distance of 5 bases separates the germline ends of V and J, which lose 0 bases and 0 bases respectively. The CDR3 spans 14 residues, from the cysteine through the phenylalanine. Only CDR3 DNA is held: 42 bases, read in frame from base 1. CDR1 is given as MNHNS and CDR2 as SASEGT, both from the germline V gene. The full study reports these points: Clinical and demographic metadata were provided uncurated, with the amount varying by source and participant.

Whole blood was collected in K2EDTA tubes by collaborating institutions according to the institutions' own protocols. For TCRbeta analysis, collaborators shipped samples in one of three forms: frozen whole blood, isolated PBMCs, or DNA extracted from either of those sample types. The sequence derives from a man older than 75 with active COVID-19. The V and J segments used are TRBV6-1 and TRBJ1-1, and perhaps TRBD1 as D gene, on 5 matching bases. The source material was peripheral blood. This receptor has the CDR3 CASSEADMNTEAFF. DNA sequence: TGTGCCAGCAGTGAAGCGGACATGAACACTGAAGCTTTCTTT.